The clone carrying this T cell receptor beta chain is a singleton in its sample. No antigen is known for it. This entry is derived from a study of cytomegalovirus exposure and HLA in healthy donors. Study-wide findings and caveats: First-cohort TCR clusters were later found to tend to co-occur in the 120 or so validation repertoires. TCR beta chains numbering some 160 were designated cytomegalovirus-associated.

Sequenced by immunoSEQ multiplex PCR; TCRdb stores in-frame clones only, minus some. The table lists about 60,000 clones, roughly 96% of them singletons, with 0.9% to 1% in the top ten. The CDR3 loop spans 18 amino acids. Germline V gene lookup returns CDR1 SGHVS and CDR2 FQNEAQ. Losses at the gene ends were 1 base for V and 6 bases for J; bases not matched to a gene: 14. This chain uses TRBV7-8 with TRBJ2-7; 11 bases align to TRBD1. The sequenced sample was PBMCs. The TCR comes from a young man in good health and CMV-seronegative. This chain's CDR3 is CASSLGTARDRGWAEQYF. CDR3 nucleotides: TGTGCCAGCAGCTTAGGGACAGCCAGGGACAGGGGGTGGGCCGAGCAGTACTTC.